This record covers a single TCR beta chain. These data originate in a study of cytomegalovirus exposure and HLA in healthy donors. The PCR had 60 Vbeta and 13 Jbeta primers. The assay was immunoSEQ multiplex PCR, and TCRdb's table has in-frame clones only and misses some. This sample has nearly 80,000 clones, with under 85% found just once. The CDR3 has 14 amino acids. Germline V gives CDR1 SNHLY, CDR2 FYNNEI. Trimming took 6 bases from V and 4 from J, leaving 15 bases between them. The V and J genes are TRBV2 and TRBJ1-2; D might be TRBD1 (6 bases). The sequencing input was PBMCs. This receptor was identified in a woman aged 40 to 50 in good health and CMV-seropositive. CDR3 amino acids: CASSAGGQRYGYTF. The CDR3 nucleotides read TGTGCCAGCAGCGCTGGGGGACAACGCTATGGCTACACCTTC. The full variable domain, with the rest looked up from reference TRBV2 and TRBJ1-2, is EPEVTQTPSHQVTQMGQEVILRCVPISNHLYFYWYRQILGQKVEFLVSFYNNEISEKSEIFDDQFSVERPDGSNFTLKIRSTKLEDSAMYFCASSAGGQRYGYTFGSGTRLTVV.